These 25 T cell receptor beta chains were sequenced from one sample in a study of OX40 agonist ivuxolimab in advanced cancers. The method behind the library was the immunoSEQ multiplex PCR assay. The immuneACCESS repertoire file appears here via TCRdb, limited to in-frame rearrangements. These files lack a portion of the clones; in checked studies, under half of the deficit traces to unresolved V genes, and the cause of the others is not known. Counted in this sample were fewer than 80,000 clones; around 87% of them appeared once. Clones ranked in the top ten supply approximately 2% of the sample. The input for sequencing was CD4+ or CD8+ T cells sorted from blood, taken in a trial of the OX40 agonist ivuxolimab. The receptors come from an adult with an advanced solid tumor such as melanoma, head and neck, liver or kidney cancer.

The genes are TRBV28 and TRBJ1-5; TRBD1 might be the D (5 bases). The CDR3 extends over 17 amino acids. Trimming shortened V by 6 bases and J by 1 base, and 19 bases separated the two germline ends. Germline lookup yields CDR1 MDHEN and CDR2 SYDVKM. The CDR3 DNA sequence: TGTGCCAGCAGCCTCCGTACTGGGGCCTTGAGCAATCAGCCCCAGCATTTT. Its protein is CASSLRTGALSNQPQHF.

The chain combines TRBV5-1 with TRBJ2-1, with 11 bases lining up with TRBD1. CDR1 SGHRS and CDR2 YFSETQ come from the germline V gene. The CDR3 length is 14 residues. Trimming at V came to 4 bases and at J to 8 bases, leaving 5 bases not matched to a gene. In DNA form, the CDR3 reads TGCGCCAGCAGCCTCGGACAGGGGGCCTATGAGCAGTTCTTC. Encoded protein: CASSLGQGAYEQFF.

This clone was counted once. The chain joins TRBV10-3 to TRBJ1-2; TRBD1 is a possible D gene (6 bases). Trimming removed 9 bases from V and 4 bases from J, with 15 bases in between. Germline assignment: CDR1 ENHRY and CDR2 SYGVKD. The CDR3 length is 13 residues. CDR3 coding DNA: TGTGCCATTGGACCAGGACAGACCTATGGCTACACCTTC. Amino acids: CAIGPGQTYGYTF.

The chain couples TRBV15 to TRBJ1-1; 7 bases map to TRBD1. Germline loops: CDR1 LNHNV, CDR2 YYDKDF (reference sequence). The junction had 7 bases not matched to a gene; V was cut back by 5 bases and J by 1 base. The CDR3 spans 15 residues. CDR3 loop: CATSSRDRQNTEAFF. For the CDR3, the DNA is TGTGCCACCAGCTCCCGGGACAGACAGAACACTGAAGCTTTCTTT.

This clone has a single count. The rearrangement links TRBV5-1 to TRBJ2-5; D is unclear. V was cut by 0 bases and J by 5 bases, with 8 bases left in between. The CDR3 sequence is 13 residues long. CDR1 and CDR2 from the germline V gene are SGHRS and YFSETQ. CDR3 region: CASSLDGWETQYF. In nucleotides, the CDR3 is TGCGCCAGCAGCTTGGACGGCTGGGAGACCCAGTACTTC.

The CDR3 sequence is CASSPNYQETQYF. The CDR3 coding sequence is TGTGCCAGCAGCCCCAACTACCAAGAGACCCAGTACTTC. The rearrangement joins TRBV6-4 to TRBJ2-5; D ambiguous. Trimming removed 6 bases from V and 0 bases from J, with 8 bases in between. The germline V gene has CDR1 MRHNA and CDR2 SNTAGT. This CDR3 comprises 13 residues.

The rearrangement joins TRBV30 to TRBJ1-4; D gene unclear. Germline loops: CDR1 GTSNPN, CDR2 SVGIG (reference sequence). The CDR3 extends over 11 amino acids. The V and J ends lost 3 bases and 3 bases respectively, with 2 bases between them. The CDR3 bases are TGTGCCTGGAGGGCTAATGAAAAACTGTTTTTT. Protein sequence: CAWRANEKLFF.

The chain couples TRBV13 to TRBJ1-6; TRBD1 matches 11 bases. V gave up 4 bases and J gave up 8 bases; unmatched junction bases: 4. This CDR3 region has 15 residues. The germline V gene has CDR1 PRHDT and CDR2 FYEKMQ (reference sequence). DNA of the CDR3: TGTGCCAGCAGCTCCCGGGACAGGGGGTATTCACCCCTCCACTTT. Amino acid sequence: CASSSRDRGYSPLHF.

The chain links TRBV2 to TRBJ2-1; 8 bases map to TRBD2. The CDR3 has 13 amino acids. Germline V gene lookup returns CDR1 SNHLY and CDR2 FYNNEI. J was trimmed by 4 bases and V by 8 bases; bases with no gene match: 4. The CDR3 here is CASGREVYNEQFF. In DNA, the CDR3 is TGTGCCAGCGGGCGGGAGGTTTACAATGAGCAGTTCTTC.

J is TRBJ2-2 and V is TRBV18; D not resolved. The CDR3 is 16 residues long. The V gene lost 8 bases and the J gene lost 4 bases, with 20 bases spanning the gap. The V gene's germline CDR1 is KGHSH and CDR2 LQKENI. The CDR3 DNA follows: TGTGCCAGCGCACTTTTGTGGTCGGGCGCCACCGGGGAGCTGTTTTTT. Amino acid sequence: CASALLWSGATGELFF.

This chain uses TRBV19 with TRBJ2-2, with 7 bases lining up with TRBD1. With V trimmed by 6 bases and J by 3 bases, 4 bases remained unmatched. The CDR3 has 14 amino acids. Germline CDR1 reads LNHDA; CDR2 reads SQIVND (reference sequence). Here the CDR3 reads CASRQGRDTGELFF. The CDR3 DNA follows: TGTGCCAGTAGACAGGGGCGAGACACCGGGGAGCTGTTTTTT.

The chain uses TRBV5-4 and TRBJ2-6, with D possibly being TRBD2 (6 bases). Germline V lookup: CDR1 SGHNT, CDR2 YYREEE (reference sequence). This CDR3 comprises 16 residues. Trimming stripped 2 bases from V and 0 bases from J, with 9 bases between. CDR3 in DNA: TGTGCCAGCAGCTTCGGGGGTGACTCTGGGGCCAACGTCCTGACTTTC. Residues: CASSFGGDSGANVLTF.

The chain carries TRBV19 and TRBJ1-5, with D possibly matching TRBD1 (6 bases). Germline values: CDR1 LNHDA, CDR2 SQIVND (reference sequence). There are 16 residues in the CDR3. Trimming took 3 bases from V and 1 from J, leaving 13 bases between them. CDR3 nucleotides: TGTGCCAGTAGTATCGGAAGGGGGACAAGCAATCAGCCCCAGCATTTT. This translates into CASSIGRGTSNQPQHF. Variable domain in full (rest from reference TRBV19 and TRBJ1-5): DGGITQSPKYLFRKEGQNVTLSCEQNLNHDAMYWYRQDPGQGLRLIYYSQIVNDFQKGDIAEGYSVSREKKESFPLTVTSAQKNPTAFYLCASSIGRGTSNQPQHFGDGTRLSIL.

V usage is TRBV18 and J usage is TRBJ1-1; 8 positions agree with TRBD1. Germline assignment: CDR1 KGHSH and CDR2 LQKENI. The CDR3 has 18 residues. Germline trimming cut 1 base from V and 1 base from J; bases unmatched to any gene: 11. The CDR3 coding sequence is TGTGCCAGCTCACCACGGGCAGGGGGCGAGTATTCGAACACTGAAGCTTTCTTT. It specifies CASSPRAGGEYSNTEAFF.

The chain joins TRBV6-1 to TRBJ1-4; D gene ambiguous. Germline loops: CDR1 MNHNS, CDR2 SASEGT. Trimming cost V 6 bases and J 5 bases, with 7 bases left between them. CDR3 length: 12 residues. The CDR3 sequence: CASSRLNEKLFF. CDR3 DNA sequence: TGTGCCAGCAGCAGATTAAATGAAAAACTGTTTTTT.

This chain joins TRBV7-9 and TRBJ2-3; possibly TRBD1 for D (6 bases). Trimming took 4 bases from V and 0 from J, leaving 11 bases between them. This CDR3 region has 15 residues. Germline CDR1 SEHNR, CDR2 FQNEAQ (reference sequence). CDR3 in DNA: TGTGCCAGCAGCTCGCAGGGGCCTAGCACAGATACGCAGTATTTT. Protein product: CASSSQGPSTDTQYF. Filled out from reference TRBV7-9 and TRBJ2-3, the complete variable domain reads DTGVSQNPRHKITKRGQNVTFRCDPISEHNRLYWYRQTLGQGPEFLTYFQNEAQLEKSRLLSDRFSAERPKGSFSTLEIQRTEQGDSAMYLCASSSQGPSTDTQYFGPGTRLTVL.

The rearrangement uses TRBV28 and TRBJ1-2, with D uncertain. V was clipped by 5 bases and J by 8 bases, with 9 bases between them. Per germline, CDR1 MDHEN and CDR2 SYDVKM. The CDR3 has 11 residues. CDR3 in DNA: TGTGCCAGCAGTGGGCAAAAGGGCTACACCTTC. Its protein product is CASSGQKGYTF.

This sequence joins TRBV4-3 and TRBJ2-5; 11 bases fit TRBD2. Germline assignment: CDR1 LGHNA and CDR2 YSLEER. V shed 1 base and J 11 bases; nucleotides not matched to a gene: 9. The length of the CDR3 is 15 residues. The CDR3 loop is CASSQVLAGGHGQYF. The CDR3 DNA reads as TGCGCCAGCAGCCAAGTGCTAGCGGGGGGTCACGGGCAGTACTTC.

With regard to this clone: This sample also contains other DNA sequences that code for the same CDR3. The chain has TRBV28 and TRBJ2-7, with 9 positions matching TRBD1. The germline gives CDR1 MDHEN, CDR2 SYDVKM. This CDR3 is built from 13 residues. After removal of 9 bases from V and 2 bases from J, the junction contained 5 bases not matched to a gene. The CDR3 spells CASTGTGTYEQYF. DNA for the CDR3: TGTGCCAGTACCGGGACAGGGACCTACGAGCAGTACTTC. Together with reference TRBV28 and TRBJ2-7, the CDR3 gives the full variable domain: DVKVTQSSRYLVKRTGEKVFLECVQDMDHENMFWYRQDPGLGLRLIYFSYDVKMKEKGDIPEGYSVSREKKERFSLILESASTNQTSMYLCASTGTGTYEQYFGPGTRLTVT.

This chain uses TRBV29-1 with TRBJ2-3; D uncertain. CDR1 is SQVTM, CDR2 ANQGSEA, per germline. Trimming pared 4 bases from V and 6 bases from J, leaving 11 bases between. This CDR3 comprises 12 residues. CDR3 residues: CSVGTNSDTQYF. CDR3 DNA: TGCAGCGTTGGGACCAACAGCGATACGCAGTATTTT.

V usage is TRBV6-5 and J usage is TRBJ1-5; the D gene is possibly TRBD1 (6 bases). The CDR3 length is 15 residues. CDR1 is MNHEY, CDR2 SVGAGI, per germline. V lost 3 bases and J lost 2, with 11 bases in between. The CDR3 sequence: CASSYRGGGNQPQHF. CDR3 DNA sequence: TGTGCCAGCAGTTATAGGGGGGGCGGCAATCAGCCCCAGCATTTT.

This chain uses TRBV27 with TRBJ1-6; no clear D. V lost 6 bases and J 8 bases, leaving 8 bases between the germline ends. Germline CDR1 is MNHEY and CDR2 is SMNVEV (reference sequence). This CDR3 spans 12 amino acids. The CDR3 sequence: CASSYKDSPLHF. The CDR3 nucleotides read TGTGCCAGCAGCTACAAGGATTCACCCCTCCACTTT.

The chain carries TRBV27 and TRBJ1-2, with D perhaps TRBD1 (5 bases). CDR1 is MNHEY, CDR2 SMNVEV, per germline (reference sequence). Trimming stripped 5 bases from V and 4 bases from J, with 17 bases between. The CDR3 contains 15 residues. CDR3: CASSSSRQRPYGYTF. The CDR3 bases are TGTGCCAGCAGTAGTTCCCGACAGCGTCCCTATGGCTACACCTTC.

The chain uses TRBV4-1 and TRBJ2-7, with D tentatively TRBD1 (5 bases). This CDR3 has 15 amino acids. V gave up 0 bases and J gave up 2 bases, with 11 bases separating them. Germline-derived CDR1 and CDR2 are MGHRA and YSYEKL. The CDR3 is CASSQEWTPPYEQYF. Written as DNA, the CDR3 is TGCGCCAGCAGCCAAGAGTGGACACCTCCCTACGAGCAGTACTTC.

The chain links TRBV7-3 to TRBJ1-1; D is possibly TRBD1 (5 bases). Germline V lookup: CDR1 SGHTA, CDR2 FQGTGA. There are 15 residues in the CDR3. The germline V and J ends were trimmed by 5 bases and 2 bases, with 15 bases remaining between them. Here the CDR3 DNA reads TGTGCCAGCAGCCTACAAGGGACGTCCAACACTGAAGCTTTCTTT. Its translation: CASSLQGTSNTEAFF.